This T cell receptor (beta chain) was identified in a study of cytomegalovirus exposure and HLA in healthy donors (dated by TCRdb to the late 2010s). With regard to the full study: According to an earlier analysis of 587 of the donors, some 170 million T cells yielded 117 million unique TCR beta sequences and about 300 Gb of sequence data. Roughly 300 gigabases of sequencing data and around 88 million unique TCR sequences made up an early release that covered approximately 620 HLA-typed donors. Of the 300 to 400 genotyped donors, approximately 80% fell in the genetic ancestry cluster associated with self-reported Caucasian donors. The study was designed to test whether signatures of past pathogen exposure could be identified by cataloging public T cell receptors. The study used immunosequencing to profile the T cell repertoires of several hundred subjects and linked those repertoires to cytomegalovirus serostatus. A separate validation cohort of over a hundred different subjects was used in addition to the 666-subject first cohort. High-throughput TCR immunosequencing, statistical association of individual TCRs with disease status, and machine learning were combined to predict cytomegalovirus infection status. In a later analysis, previously published TCR beta repertoires from about 640 donors were re-analyzed and high-resolution HLA genotyping was added so that TCR occurrence patterns could be studied. In the later analysis, no new phenotypic data were used to find candidate immune exposures; instead, reliance was placed on TCR beta sequences and their occurrence across donors. An earlier analysis of about 620 of the donors applied high-throughput TCR beta sequencing to assess whether each TCR beta V gene segment acted as functional or pseudogenic. Alongside the repertoire data, information on donor age, sex, ethnicity and CMV serostatus was compiled. In a later genetic analysis, genome-wide SNP genotypes for about 55% of the roughly 670 donors were used, and that subset was treated as a discovery cohort. Every repertoire in the discovery cohort had been generated on one and the same sequencing platform. HLA typing included class I and class II loci at four-digit resolution. Typing coverage differed by locus: A, B, C, DRB1 and DQB1 were typed in about 620-630 donors, DQA1 in roughly 500, DPA1 in around 610, and DPB1 in 400 to 490. About five DR-DQ haplotypes were treated as single units for association and clustering because of strong linkage in the cohort. Among almost 400 genotyped donors of the cohort, an average of about 240,000 unique TCR beta nucleotide sequences were sequenced per donor, roughly a sixth of them non-productive.

The cohort consisted of 600 to 750 healthy bone marrow donors. At the time of sampling, every cohort member was nominally healthy, though immune exposures that went unrecorded were likely present. The donor was CMV seronegative and was included in the group of over 300 seronegative cohort members. Each donor provided a peripheral blood sample, and peripheral blood mononuclear cells were used for TCR beta sequencing. Genomic DNA extraction from the blood cell samples was performed with the Qiagen DNeasy Blood Extraction Kit. With regard to this clone: Its cognate antigen has yet to be identified. No base quality values were provided; no much bigger clone lies one nucleotide off.

The full study reports these points: Cytomegalovirus status was reported to be diagnosed by the classifier with high specificity and sensitivity in both the original and validation cohorts. In a later analysis, several top co-occurrence clusters were reported to appear linked to parvovirus B19, influenza, CMV and Epstein-Barr virus. A later analysis associated 15,000 or so TCR beta sequences with specific HLA alleles at a false discovery rate of 0.05. The 87-base-pair reads could not distinguish some IMGT-functional V segments, including TRBV6-2 and TRBV6-3, so those segments were excluded. CMV serostatus was the only immune exposure information available for the cohort. A further reported finding was that TCR beta sequences accurately predicted the HLA-A and HLA-B alleles for most subjects in the first cohort. Most TCR sequences were observed very rarely across donors, whereas some public TCRs were present in many individuals. In a later analysis, HLA-associated TCR beta chains showed more clonal expansion and lower generation probabilities than non-associated chains that were equally common. An earlier analysis of approximately 590 of the donors showed that most TCR beta V segments appeared in productive rearrangements either about 87% or about 30% of the time, which broadly matched IMGT annotations. According to the authors, the approach could potentially be generalized to other disease states and immunological phenotypes. In a later analysis, the rate of TCR association differed among HLA loci, with DRB1 alleles having the most associated TCRs and HLA-C alleles having the fewest. Because counts were too low, seventeen rarely observed V segments, including chromosome 9 orphons, were excluded from the earlier analysis of about 500 of the donors. In vitro tests confirmed that three of the cytomegalovirus-associated TCR beta chains recognize cytomegalovirus antigens. Only TCR beta chains were sequenced in this cohort, and the absence of alpha or paired-chain data limited detectable features. According to a later analysis, most CMV-associated TCR beta chains appeared to be HLA-restricted, and the HLA associations seemed to be driven largely by CMV exposure. Presence/absence analyses assumed roughly uniform sequencing depth across donors, an assumption that may not hold. In the study, about 150 TCR beta chains were listed as associated with cytomegalovirus. According to a later genetic analysis, donors in an Asian-associated ancestry cluster had fewer N-insertions in productive TCRs than the approximately 650-donor mean. A group of highly shared sequence variants was considered likely to be a technical artifact of the sequencing pipeline. Linkage disequilibrium might explain the correlated functional status among segregating V segments, but an unknown experimental factor could not be excluded. In a later genetic analysis, a missense DCLRE1C variant was associated with V-gene and J-gene trimming of TCR beta chains, and the association was replicated in an independent cohort. Strong co-occurrence of HLA alleles, especially DR and DQ, made assigning TCR associations to individual alleles difficult. Because some donors lacked HLA typing at each locus, the association tests relied only on the typed subset.

Libraries were constructed by the immunoSEQ multiplex PCR assay. For the multiplex PCR, a mixture combining 60 forward primers for TCR Vbeta segments and 13 reverse primers for TCR Jbeta segments was used. Amplification of the CDR3 region of rearranged TCR beta genes was performed with a multiplex PCR assay on genomic DNA. Amplified TCR beta libraries were sequenced as 87-base-pair reads on the Illumina HiSeq System. The study's own analysis went as follows. A later analysis tallied 80 million to 95 million unique TCR beta chains across the 666 repertoires, and about 12 million of those chains were shared by two or more donors. Raw reads were error-corrected and collapsed into unique sequences with a nearest-neighbor algorithm that merged closely related sequences to remove PCR and sequencing errors. To assign V, D and J gene segments, CDR3 sequences were aligned to IMGT reference sequences. For a sequence to be retained, at least a six-nucleotide match to both a V gene segment and a J gene segment was required. Rearrangements were classified as productive when the CDR3 lacked stop codons and remained in frame with V and J, and all other rearrangements were classified as non-productive. Following IMGT convention, CDR3 was defined as the stretch from the second conserved V-encoded cysteine to the conserved J-encoded phenylalanine. The earlier analysis of a few hundred of the donors excluded any sequence lacking an unambiguous match to a single V gene segment. In an earlier analysis of 587 of the donors, V segments were called functional above 56.7% productive rearrangements and were called segregating when the between-donor standard deviation exceeded 5%. A statistical classification framework was built for diagnosing cytomegalovirus status from the catalog of TCR beta chain sequences. In a later analysis, V and J genes were assigned by comparing TCR nucleotide sequences against IMGT/GENE-DB human TR gene sequences. A later analysis assigned CDR3 sequences and most-parsimonious VDJ recombination scenarios with the TCRdist pipeline. In a later analysis, every TCR beta chain was defined by the combination of its CDR3 amino acid sequence and its V-gene family, and reads without a unique V-gene family were dropped. To address suspected cross-contamination and a sequencing artifact, a later analysis removed a few hundred highly shared, low-generation-probability nucleotide sequences. In a later analysis, a clonal expansion index for each public chain was calculated from normalized within-repertoire ranks of inferred template counts. In a later analysis, generation probabilities were computed with a VDJ recombination model fitted to out-of-frame rearrangements, and the resulting probabilities were checked against IGoR. A later analysis scored TCR-TCR, TCR-HLA and TCR-CMV co-occurrence with hypergeometric tests, applying a repertoire-size bias correction to TCR pairs. False discovery rates were estimated in a later analysis by permuting HLA or CMV assignments 20 times. A later analysis grouped co-occurring TCRs with DBSCAN, adding TCRdist sequence similarity when clustering within HLA-allele-positive subsets. Repertoires with fewer than 30,000 or more than 120,000 public chains, plus five repertoires with anomalous nucleotide sharing, were excluded from co-occurrence clustering. TCRdb provides this immuneACCESS table in a form limited to in-frame rearrangements. Some clones are lacking; in checked studies, under half of them reflect an unresolved V gene, and why the rest are absent is not known. The V and J calls and the clone size are those of that table, but D and trimming were determined from the DNA. Counted in this sample were some 150,000 clones; 80% of them appeared once. About 5% of the sample is held by the ten biggest clonotypes.

V is cut by 2 bases and J by 2 bases, and the space between the germline ends is 12 bases. The CDR3 starts with the cysteine, ends with the phenylalanine, and has 15 residues. The CDR3 DNA has 45 bases and is translated from base 1. The germline V gene (reference sequence) yields MNHEY for CDR1 and SMNVEV for CDR2. The material sequenced was PBMCs. This clonotype originated in a male donor in good health and CMV-seronegative. The receptor chain draws on TRBV27 and TRBJ1-1, and the D gene may be TRBD1, 5 bases matching. At the DNA level, the sequence is TGTGCCAGCAGTTTACATCAGGGACTCAACACTGAAGCTTTCTTT. This translates into CASSLHQGLNTEAFF.